Shown below are 17 T cell receptor beta chains from a single sample sequenced in a study of shared clonotypes between healthy human individuals. Some clones are missing from TCRdb's copy, which holds only in-frame ones; the method was immunoSEQ multiplex PCR. The data contain 550,000 to 850,000 clones, roughly two thirds of them singletons. The specimen was memory CD4+ T cells sorted from blood. The subset here: CD45RA-negative fraction. The receptors derive from a woman in her 30s in good health.

The chain carries TRBV27 and TRBJ2-3, with 8 bases identical to TRBD2. The ends lost 6 bases at V and 2 bases at J; junction bases unmatched: 10. Germline loops: CDR1 MNHEY, CDR2 SMNVEV (reference sequence). The CDR3 runs 16 residues. CDR3 protein: CASSSTGTRFTDTQYF. The DNA of the CDR3 is TGTGCCAGCAGCTCAACCGGGACTAGATTCACAGATACGCAGTATTTT.

For this clone: This probably arose from a read error, given a far larger clone one base away. This chain links TRBV9 with TRBJ2-3; D possibly corresponds to TRBD1 (6 bases). The CDR3 runs to 13 residues. Germline V gene lookup returns CDR1 SGDLS and CDR2 YYNGEE. The germline V and J ends were trimmed by 4 bases and 4 bases, with 10 bases remaining between them. The CDR3 DNA is TGTGCCAGCAGCCTACAGGGCCCAGATACGCAGTATTTT. Translating gives CASSLQGPDTQYF.

The V and J genes are TRBV4-1 and TRBJ1-3; D unclear. The CDR3 covers 14 residues. V lost 5 bases and J lost 3, with 11 bases in between. Germline assignment: CDR1 MGHRA and CDR2 YSYEKL. The CDR3 loop reads CASSGRAGGNTIYF. The CDR3 DNA is TGCGCCAGCAGCGGGCGAGCCGGTGGAAACACCATATATTTT.

With respect to this clone: This same CDR3 is encoded by further DNA sequences in the sample. The chain employs TRBV2 and TRBJ2-1, with 12 bases identical to TRBD2. V was pared by 6 bases and J by 4 bases, with 4 bases of the junction left unmatched. The germline gives CDR1 SNHLY, CDR2 FYNNEI. The length of the CDR3 is 15 residues. CDR3 nucleotide sequence: TGTGCCAGCAGCCAACTAGCGGGAGGTTACAATGAGCAGTTCTTC. It specifies CASSQLAGGYNEQFF. Looking up the rest from reference TRBV2 and TRBJ2-1 gives the full variable domain: EPEVTQTPSHQVTQMGQEVILRCVPISNHLYFYWYRQILGQKVEFLVSFYNNEISEKSEIFDDQFSVERPDGSNFTLKIRSTKLEDSAMYFCASSQLAGGYNEQFFGPGTRLTVL.

This chain links TRBV28 with TRBJ2-3; 9 bases are a match to TRBD1. J lost 3 bases, V lost 7 bases, and 8 bases had no gene match. Germline V gives CDR1 MDHEN, CDR2 SYDVKM. The CDR3 is 15 amino acids. The CDR3 reads CASTQGGQGTDTQYF. The CDR3, as DNA: TGTGCCAGCACCCAAGGGGGACAGGGTACAGATACGCAGTATTTT.

Concerning this clone: The sample holds other DNA sequences that translate to the same CDR3. The V gene is TRBV28, the J gene TRBJ2-7; D unresolved. Germline V gene lookup returns CDR1 MDHEN and CDR2 SYDVKM. The V end lost 3 bases, the J end lost 0 bases, and 6 bases lay between the germline ends. The CDR3 has 13 amino acids. DNA of the CDR3: TGTGCCAGCAGTTTTTCAGGCTCCTACGAGCAGTACTTC. It encodes CASSFSGSYEQYF.

This chain uses TRBV7-6 with TRBJ2-5; the D is unclear. V lost 3 bases to trimming and J lost 0 bases, with 11 bases between them. Germline loops: CDR1 SGHVS, CDR2 FNYEAQ. This CDR3 has 15 residues. For the CDR3, the DNA is TGTGCCAGCAGCTTGGGCGGATCGTACCAAGAGACCCAGTACTTC. This translates into CASSLGGSYQETQYF.

V is TRBV21-1 and J is TRBJ2-5. TRBV21-1 is a listed pseudogene. This CDR3 is built from 15 residues. The CDR3 sequence: CASAKRDNYQETQYF. The CDR3 region has the DNA TGTGCCAGCGCCAAGCGAGACAACTATCAAGAGACCCAGTACTTC.

V gene TRBV6-1 combines with J gene TRBJ1-3; 9 nucleotides line up with TRBD1. The V gene's germline CDR1 is MNHNS and CDR2 SASEGT. The CDR3 runs to 13 residues. Trimming removed 6 bases from V and 6 bases from J; junction bases left unmatched: 3. This CDR3 is CASRTGGKNTIYF. The CDR3 DNA reads TGTGCCAGCAGGACAGGGGGTAAAAACACCATATATTTT.

CDR3 coding DNA: TGTGCGGCAGCAGTTTCACTGGGGGGCACTGAAGCTTTCTTT. Its translation: CAAAVSLGGTEAFF. The chain employs TRBV28 and TRBJ1-1; D may be TRBD1 (5 bases). The CDR3 is 14 amino acids. The V gene's germline CDR1 is MDHEN and CDR2 SYDVKM.

The chain is built from TRBV7-8 and TRBJ1-4, with no clear D. CDR1 SGHVS and CDR2 FQNEAQ come from the germline V gene. Trimming removed 5 bases at V and 5 bases at J, with 12 bases between. This CDR3 spans 14 amino acids. CDR3: CASSRGLSNEKLFF. CDR3 in DNA: TGTGCCAGCAGCCGCGGACTGTCGAATGAAAAACTGTTTTTT.

The chain recombines TRBV7-8 with TRBJ1-5; D gene ambiguous. The CDR3 is made up of 13 amino acids. Germline CDR1 SGHVS, CDR2 FQNEAQ. V lost 2 bases and J lost 1, with 3 bases in between. Here the CDR3 reads CASSLSSNQPQHF. CDR3 coding DNA: TGTGCCAGCAGCTTATCCAGCAATCAGCCCCAGCATTTT.

V usage is TRBV5-5 and J usage is TRBJ2-2; D perhaps matches TRBD1 (7 bases). CDR1 is SGHKS, CDR2 YYEKEE, per germline (reference sequence). This CDR3 region has 14 residues. The ends were cut back, 4 bases at V and 6 bases at J, with 13 bases in the middle. The CDR3: CASSQTGEAGELFF. As DNA, the CDR3 is TGTGCCAGCAGCCAAACAGGGGAGGCCGGGGAGCTGTTTTTT.

J is TRBJ1-4 and V is TRBV5-4, with D unclear. Trimming cost V 3 bases and J 2 bases, with 5 bases left between them. The germline V gene has CDR1 SGHNT and CDR2 YYREEE (reference sequence). This CDR3 comprises 13 residues. The CDR3: CASSSGTNEKLFF. As DNA, the CDR3 is TGTGCCAGCAGCTCCGGCACTAATGAAAAACTGTTTTTT.

The chain combines TRBV7-6 with TRBJ2-3; D uncertain. CDR3 size: 12 residues. Per germline, CDR1 SGHVS and CDR2 FNYEAQ. Trimming removed 5 bases from V and 5 bases from J, with 8 bases in between. The CDR3 reads CASSPTRDTQYF. In DNA form, the CDR3 reads TGTGCCAGCAGCCCAACCAGAGATACGCAGTATTTT.

With regard to this clone: One end of the junction fails to match germline, which may point to a read error. This rearrangement joins TRBV18 to TRBJ2-4; no reliable D call. The CDR3 runs 14 residues. Germline lookup yields CDR1 KGHSH and CDR2 LQKENI. The CDR3 sequence is CASSPRQAKNIQYF. For the CDR3, the DNA is TGTGCCAGCTCCCCACGGCAAGCCAAAAACATTCAGTACTTC.

This chain joins TRBV28 and TRBJ2-1; 13 positions agree with TRBD2. The V gene end was trimmed by 6 bases and the J gene end by 11 bases; junction bases not matched to a gene: 7. The V gene's germline CDR1 is MDHEN and CDR2 SYDVKM. The CDR3 loop spans 14 amino acids. CDR3 sequence (DNA): TGTGCCAGCAGGTTAGGGACTAGCGGGAACCAGCAGTTCTTC. Its translation: CASRLGTSGNQQFF.